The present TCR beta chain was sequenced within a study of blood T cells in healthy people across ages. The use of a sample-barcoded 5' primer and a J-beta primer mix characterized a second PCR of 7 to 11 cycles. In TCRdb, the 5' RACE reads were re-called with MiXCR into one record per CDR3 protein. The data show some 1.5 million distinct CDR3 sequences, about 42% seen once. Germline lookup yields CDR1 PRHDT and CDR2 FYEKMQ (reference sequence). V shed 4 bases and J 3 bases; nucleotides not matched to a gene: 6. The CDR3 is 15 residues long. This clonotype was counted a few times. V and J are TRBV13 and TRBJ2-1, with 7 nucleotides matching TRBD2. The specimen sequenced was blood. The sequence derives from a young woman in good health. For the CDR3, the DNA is TGTGCCAGCAGCTACGGGACTACAGGCTACAATGAGCAGTTCTTC. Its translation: CASSYGTTGYNEQFF.